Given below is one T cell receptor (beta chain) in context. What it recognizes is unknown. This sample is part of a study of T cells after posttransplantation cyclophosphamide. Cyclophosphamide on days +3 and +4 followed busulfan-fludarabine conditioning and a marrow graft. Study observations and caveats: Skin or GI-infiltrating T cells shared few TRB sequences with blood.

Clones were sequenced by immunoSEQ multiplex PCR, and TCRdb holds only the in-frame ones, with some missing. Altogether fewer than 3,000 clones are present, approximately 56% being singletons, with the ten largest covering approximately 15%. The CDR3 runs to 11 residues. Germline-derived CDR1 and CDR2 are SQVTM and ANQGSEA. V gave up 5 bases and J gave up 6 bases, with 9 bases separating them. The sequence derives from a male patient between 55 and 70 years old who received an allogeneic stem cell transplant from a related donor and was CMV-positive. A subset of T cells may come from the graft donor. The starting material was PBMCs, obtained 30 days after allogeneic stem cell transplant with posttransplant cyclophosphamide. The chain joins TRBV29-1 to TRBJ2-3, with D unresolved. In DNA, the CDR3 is TGCAGCGTTTTTCCCCGGGATACGCAGTATTTT. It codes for CSVFPRDTQYF.